Below, one T cell receptor (beta chain) is given with its context. Antigen specificity is unknown. V shed 1 base and J shed 0 bases, with 13 bases lying between them. Looked up from germline, CDR1 is DFQATT and CDR2 is SNEGSKA (reference sequence). The CDR3 loop spans 16 amino acids. The data originate from a study of CD8 T cells in ankylosing spondylitis. Overall study findings and caveats: Reports say disease-linked clones showed up significantly more in matched ankylosing spondylitis synovial fluid. A TCR beta motif made of 7 to 9 highly homologous variants seemed typical of ankylosing spondylitis blood. Some of the motif variants had earlier been found in reactive arthritis patients' fluid and blood.

MiXCR was run by TCRdb on the 5' RACE reads, yielding one entry per CDR3 protein. The repertoire holds around 450,000 distinct CDR3 sequences, with 20% to 30% as singletons. This chain uses TRBV20-1 with TRBJ2-1; D possibly corresponds to TRBD2 (6 bases). The TCR was taken from a male donor with ankylosing spondylitis. What was sequenced was blood, either unsorted or a sorted T cell fraction (not recorded which). This chain's CDR3 is CSARGLASSSYNEQFF. In DNA, the CDR3 is TGCAGTGCTAGAGGGCTAGCGTCGAGCTCCTACAATGAGCAGTTCTTC.